This TCR beta chain originates from a study of blood T cell repertoires in COVID-19. Study context: COVID-19 samples, acute and convalescent, were from the United States, Italy and Spain. PBMCs, B-cell-depleted T cells, or T cells provided the cDNA or gDNA that made up the material.

Authors' methods: Reference gene primer amplification yielded estimated nucleated cell counts. The table came from immunoSEQ multiplex PCR; TCRdb's copy has only in-frame clones and leaves some out. V and J calls and clone size are given by that table; D and trimming were obtained from the DNA. The sample shows about 70,000 clones, 89% of them seen only once. This clone was seen ten or more times. CDR1 and CDR2 from the germline V gene are LNHDA and SQIVND (reference sequence). The CDR3 is made up of 14 amino acids. V was cut by 4 bases and J by 1 base, with 7 bases left in between. The chain carries TRBV19 and TRBJ2-2; D is perhaps TRBD1 (6 bases). The receptor was derived from a man between 50 and 59 years old with active COVID-19. Sequencing was performed on peripheral blood. CDR3 in DNA: TGTGCCAGTAGTACAGGGGTGAACACCGGGGAGCTGTTTTTT. Protein sequence: CASSTGVNTGELFF.